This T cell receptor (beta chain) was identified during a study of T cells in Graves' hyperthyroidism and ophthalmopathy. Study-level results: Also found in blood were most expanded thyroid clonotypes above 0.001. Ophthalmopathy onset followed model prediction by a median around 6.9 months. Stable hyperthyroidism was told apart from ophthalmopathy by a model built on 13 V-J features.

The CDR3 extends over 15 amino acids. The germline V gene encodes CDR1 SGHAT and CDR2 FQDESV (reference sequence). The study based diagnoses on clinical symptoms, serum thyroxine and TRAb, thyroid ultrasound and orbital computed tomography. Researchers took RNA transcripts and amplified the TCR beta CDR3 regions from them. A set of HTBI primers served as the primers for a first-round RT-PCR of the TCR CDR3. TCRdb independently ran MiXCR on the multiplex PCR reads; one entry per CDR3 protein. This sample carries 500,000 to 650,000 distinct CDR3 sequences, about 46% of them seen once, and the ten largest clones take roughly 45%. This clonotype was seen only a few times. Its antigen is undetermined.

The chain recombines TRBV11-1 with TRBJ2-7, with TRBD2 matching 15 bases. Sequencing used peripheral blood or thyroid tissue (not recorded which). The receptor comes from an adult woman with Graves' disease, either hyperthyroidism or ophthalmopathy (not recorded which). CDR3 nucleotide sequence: TGTGCTATTGCCGGGACTAGCGGGAGGTCCTACGAGCAGTACTTC. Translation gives CAIAGTSGRSYEQYF.